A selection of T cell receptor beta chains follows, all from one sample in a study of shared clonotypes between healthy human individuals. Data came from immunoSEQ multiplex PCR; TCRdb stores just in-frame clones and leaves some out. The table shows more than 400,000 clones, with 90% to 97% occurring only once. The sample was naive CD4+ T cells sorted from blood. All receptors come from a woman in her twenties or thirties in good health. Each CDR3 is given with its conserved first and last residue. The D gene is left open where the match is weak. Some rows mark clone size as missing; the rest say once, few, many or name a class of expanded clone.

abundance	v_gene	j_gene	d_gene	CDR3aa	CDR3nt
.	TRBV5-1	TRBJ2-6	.	CASSLYDVGRAGANVLTF	TGCGCCAGCAGCTTATATGACGTTGGAAGGGCTGGGGCCAACGTCCTGACTTTC
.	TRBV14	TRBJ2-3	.	CASSPRIGDTQYF	TGTGCCAGCAGCCCCCGCATCGGGGATACGCAGTATTTT
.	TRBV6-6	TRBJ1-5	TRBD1	CASTQDRGRPQHF	TGTGCCAGCACCCAGGACAGGGGGAGGCCCCAGCATTTT
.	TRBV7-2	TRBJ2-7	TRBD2	CASRAGAGYEQYF	TGTGCCAGTCGGGCGGGAGCAGGATACGAGCAGTACTTC
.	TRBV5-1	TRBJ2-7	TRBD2	CASSLRGVPYEQYF	TGCGCCAGCAGTCTCCGGGGGGTTCCCTACGAGCAGTACTTC
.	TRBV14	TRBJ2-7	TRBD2	CASSPRLAAYEQYF	TGTGCCAGCAGCCCTCGACTAGCGGCCTACGAGCAGTACTTC
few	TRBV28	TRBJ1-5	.	CASSFQGHQPQHF	TGTGCCAGCAGTTTCCAGGGGCACCAGCCCCAGCATTTT
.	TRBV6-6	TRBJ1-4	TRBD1	CASSRQGYEKLFF	TGTGCCAGCAGCCGACAGGGGTATGAAAAACTGTTTTTT
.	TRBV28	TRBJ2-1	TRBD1	CASSSGTALLNNEQFF	TGTGCCAGCAGTTCCGGGACAGCCCTCCTAAACAATGAGCAGTTCTTC
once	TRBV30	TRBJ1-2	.	CAWAGTPNYGYTF	TGTGCCTGGGCCGGGACTCCTAACTATGGCTACACCTTC
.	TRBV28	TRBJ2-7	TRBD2	CASSPGGAIIYEQYF	TGTGCCAGCAGTCCGGGGGGGGCGATAATCTACGAGCAGTACTTC
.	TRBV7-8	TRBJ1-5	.	CASSQNRVNQPQHF	TGTGCCAGCAGCCAGAACAGGGTCAATCAGCCCCAGCATTTT
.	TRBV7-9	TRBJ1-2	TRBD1	CASSSRDRGPGYTF	TGTGCCAGCAGCTCCCGGGACAGGGGGCCTGGCTACACCTTC
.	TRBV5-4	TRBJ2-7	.	CASSLSAGRLSYEQYF	TGTGCCAGCAGCTTGTCCGCGGGACGGCTGTCCTACGAGCAGTACTTC
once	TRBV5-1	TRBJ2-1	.	CASSLIPGTNNEQFF	TGCGCCAGCAGCTTGATTCCCGGGACCAACAATGAGCAGTTCTTC
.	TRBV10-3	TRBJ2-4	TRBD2	CAISISGSSDIQYF	TGTGCCATCAGCATTAGCGGGAGCTCGGACATTCAGTACTTC
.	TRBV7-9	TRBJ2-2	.	CASSRTSYTGELFF	TGTGCCAGTAGTAGGACTTCCTACACCGGGGAGCTGTTTTTT
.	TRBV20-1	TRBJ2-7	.	CSARLGSEQYF	TGCAGTGCTAGGCTGGGGTCCGAGCAGTACTTC
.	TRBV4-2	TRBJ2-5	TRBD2	CASSQDLTSGSFSGETQYF	TGTGCCAGCAGCCAAGATCTTACTAGCGGGAGTTTTAGTGGAGAGACCCAGTACTTC
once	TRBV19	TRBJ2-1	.	CASSGTSANEQFF	TGTGCCAGTAGTGGAACTAGTGCTAATGAGCAGTTCTTC
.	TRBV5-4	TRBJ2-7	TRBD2	CASRDSSGSYEQYF	TGTGCCAGCAGAGACTCTAGCGGCAGCTACGAGCAGTACTTC
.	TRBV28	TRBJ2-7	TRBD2	CASRSSSGSSYEQYF	TGTGCCAGCAGATCCTCTAGCGGATCGTCCTACGAGCAGTACTTC
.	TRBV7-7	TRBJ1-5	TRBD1	CASSIGDRGQSQPQHF	TGTGCCAGCAGCATAGGGGATCGGGGACAGAGCCAGCCCCAGCATTTT
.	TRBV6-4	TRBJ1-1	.	CASSDRAGFEAFF	TGTGCCAGCAGTGACCGGGCAGGGTTTGAAGCTTTCTTT
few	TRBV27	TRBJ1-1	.	CASSSDTEAFF	TGTGCCAGCAGTTCGGACACTGAAGCTTTCTTT
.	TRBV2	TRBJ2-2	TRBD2	CASSEFASGRSNTGELFF	TGTGCCAGCAGTGAGTTTGCTAGCGGGAGATCGAACACCGGGGAGCTGTTTTTT
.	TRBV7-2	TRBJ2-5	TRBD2	CASSSMTSSETQYF	TGTGCCAGCAGCTCCATGACTAGCTCAGAGACCCAGTACTTC
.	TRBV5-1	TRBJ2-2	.	CASSLWARGNTGELFF	TGCGCCAGCAGCTTGTGGGCGAGGGGGAACACCGGGGAGCTGTTTTTT
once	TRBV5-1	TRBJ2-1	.	CASSLEGTKEFF	TGCGCCAGCAGCTTGGAGGGGACGAAAGAGTTCTTC
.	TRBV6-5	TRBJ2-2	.	CASSYGTSTGELFF	TGTGCCAGCAGTTACGGGACTTCAACCGGGGAGCTGTTTTTT
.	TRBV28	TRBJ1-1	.	CASSRGDFLKLEAFF	TGTGCCAGCAGTCGGGGGGACTTTCTAAAGTTAGAAGCTTTCTTT
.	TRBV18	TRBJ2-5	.	CASSPLQETQYF	TGTGCCAGCTCACCCCTACAAGAGACCCAGTACTTC
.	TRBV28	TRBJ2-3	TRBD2	CASSGTSGRYAPGYF	TGTGCCAGCAGTGGGACTAGCGGGAGGTATGCCCCTGGGTATTTT
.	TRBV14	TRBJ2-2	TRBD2	CASSQTSSGELFF	TGTGCCAGCAGCCAGACTAGCTCCGGGGAGCTGTTTTTT
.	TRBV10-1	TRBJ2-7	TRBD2	CASGHSGISYEQYF	TGCGCCAGCGGCCATAGCGGGATTTCCTACGAGCAGTACTTC
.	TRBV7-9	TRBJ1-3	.	CASRPNSGNTIYF	TGTGCCAGCAGACCAAACTCTGGAAACACCATATATTTT
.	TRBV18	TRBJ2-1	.	CASSIQGNEQFF	TGTGCCAGCTCAATCCAGGGAAATGAGCAGTTCTTC
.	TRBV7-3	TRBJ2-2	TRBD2	CASSTSGLNTGELFF	TGTGCCAGCAGCACTAGCGGATTGAACACCGGGGAGCTGTTTTTT
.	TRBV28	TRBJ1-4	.	CASSPDATNEKLFF	TGTGCCAGCAGCCCCGATGCAACTAATGAAAAACTGTTTTTT
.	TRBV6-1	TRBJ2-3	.	CASSEVGPDTQYF	TGTGCCAGCAGCGAGGTGGGACCTGATACGCAGTATTTT
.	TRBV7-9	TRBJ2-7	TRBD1	CASTPSYETGSGEQYF	TGTGCCAGCACCCCCTCGTATGAGACAGGGTCTGGCGAGCAGTACTTC
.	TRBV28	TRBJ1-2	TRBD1	CASSSSGQGPNYGYTF	TGTGCCAGCAGTTCATCCGGACAGGGCCCCAACTATGGCTACACCTTC
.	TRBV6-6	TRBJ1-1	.	CASSSREVWVTEAFF	TGTGCCAGCAGTTCTCGAGAGGTTTGGGTCACTGAAGCTTTCTTT
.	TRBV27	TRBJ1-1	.	CASKYLSTSEAFF	TGTGCCAGCAAATACCTCTCTACCTCTGAAGCTTTCTTT
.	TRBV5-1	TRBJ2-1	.	CASSLTSTANSYNEQFF	TGCGCCAGCAGCTTGACCTCCACCGCCAACTCCTACAATGAGCAGTTCTTC
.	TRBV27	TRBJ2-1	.	CASTLRGGVRNEQFF	TGTGCCAGCACCCTTCGGGGAGGAGTCCGCAATGAGCAGTTCTTC